This T cell receptor beta chain was recorded in a study of blood T cell repertoires in COVID-19. The V end lost 3 bases, the J end lost 0 bases, and 9 bases lay between the germline ends. Germline V gene data show CDR1 as SGHTA and CDR2 as FQGNSA. This CDR3 has 15 residues. Sequenced by immunoSEQ multiplex PCR; TCRdb stores in-frame clones only, minus some. The sample includes about 61,000 clones, approximately 79% of them seen just once. The chain is built from TRBV7-2 and TRBJ2-1; no reliable D call. The sequencing sample was made of peripheral blood. The receptor was derived from a woman aged 70-85 years with acute or convalescent COVID-19. CDR3 in amino acids: CASSFTFSSYNEQFF. In DNA form, the CDR3 reads TGTGCCAGCAGCTTCACCTTTAGCTCCTACAATGAGCAGTTCTTC.